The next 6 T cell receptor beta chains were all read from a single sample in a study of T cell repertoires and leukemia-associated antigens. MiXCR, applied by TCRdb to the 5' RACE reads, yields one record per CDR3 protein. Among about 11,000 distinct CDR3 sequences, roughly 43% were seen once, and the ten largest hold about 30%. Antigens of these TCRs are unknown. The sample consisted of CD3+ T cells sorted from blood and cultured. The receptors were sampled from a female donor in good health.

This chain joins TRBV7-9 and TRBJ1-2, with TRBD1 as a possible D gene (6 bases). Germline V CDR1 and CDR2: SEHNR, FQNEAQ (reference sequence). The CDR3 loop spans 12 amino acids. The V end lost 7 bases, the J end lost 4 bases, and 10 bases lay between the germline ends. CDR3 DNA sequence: TGTGCCAGCACCCAAGGGGGCTATGGCTACACCTTC. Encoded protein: CASTQGGYGYTF.

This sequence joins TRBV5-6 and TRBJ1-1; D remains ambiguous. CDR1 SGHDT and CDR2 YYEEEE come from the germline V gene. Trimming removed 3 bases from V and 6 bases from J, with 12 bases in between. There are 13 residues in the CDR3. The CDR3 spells CASSSSPRSEAFF. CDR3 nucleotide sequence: TGTGCCAGCAGCTCTTCTCCTCGGTCTGAAGCTTTCTTT.

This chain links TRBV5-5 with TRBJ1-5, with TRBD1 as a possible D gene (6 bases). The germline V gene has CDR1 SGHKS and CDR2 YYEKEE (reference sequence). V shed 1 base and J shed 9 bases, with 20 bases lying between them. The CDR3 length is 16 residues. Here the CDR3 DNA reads TGTGCCAGCAGCTTGATGGGGGGGCTAAACGATCGGCCCCAGCATTTT. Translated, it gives CASSLMGGLNDRPQHF.

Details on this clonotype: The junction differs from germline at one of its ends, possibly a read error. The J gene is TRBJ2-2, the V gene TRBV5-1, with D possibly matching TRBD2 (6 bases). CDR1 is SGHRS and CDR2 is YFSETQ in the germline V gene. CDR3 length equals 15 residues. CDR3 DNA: TGCGCCAGCGGCTTTAGCGGAATGAACACCGGGGAGCTGTTTTTT. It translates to CASGFSGMNTGELFF.

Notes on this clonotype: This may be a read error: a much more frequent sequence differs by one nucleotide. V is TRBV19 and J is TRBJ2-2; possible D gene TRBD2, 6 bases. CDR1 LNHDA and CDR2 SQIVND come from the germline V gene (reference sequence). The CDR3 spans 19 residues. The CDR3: CASSISAGLSRRGTGELSF. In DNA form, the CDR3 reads TGTGCCAGTAGTATCTCTGCGGGCCTATCGAGGCGGGGAACCGGGGAGCTGTCTTTT. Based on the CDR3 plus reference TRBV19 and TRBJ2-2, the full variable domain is DGGITQSPKYLFRKEGQNVTLSCEQNLNHDAMYWYRQDPGQGLRLIYYSQIVNDFQKGDIAEGYSVSREKKESFPLTVTSAQKNPTAFYLCASSISAGLSRRGTGELSFGEGSRLTVL.

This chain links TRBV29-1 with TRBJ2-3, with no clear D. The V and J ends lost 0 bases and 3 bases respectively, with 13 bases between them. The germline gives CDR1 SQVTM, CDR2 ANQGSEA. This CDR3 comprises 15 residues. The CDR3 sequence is CSVEELHPRTDTQYF. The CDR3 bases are TGCAGCGTTGAAGAACTCCATCCCCGGACAGATACGCAGTATTTT.